This T cell receptor (beta chain) comes out of a study of cytomegalovirus exposure and HLA in healthy donors. Study at large: Clustering assigned 81% of the 350 to 450 genotyped donors to the Caucasian-associated ancestry cluster.

In the PCR, 60 Vbeta and 13 Jbeta primers were used. Produced via immunoSEQ multiplex PCR; TCRdb's table is partial and in-frame only. This sample has about 67,000 clones, with about 82% found just once. Worth noting for this clone: Its antigen is not identified.

Overall study findings and caveats: Most TCR sequences were rare, but some public TCRs occurred in many donors.

The CDR3 loop spans 14 amino acids. CDR1 and CDR2 from the germline V gene are SGHTA and FQGNSA. V shed 5 bases, J shed 7 bases, and the junction held 4 bases outside the gene matches. Sequenced: PBMCs. The chain uses TRBV7-2 and TRBJ1-6, with TRBD1 matching over 8 bases. This TCR was sampled from a woman aged 30 to 39 in good health and CMV-seronegative. CDR3 DNA sequence: TGTGCCAGCAGCCCGGACAGGGTAAATTCACCCCTCCACTTT. This gives the protein CASSPDRVNSPLHF.